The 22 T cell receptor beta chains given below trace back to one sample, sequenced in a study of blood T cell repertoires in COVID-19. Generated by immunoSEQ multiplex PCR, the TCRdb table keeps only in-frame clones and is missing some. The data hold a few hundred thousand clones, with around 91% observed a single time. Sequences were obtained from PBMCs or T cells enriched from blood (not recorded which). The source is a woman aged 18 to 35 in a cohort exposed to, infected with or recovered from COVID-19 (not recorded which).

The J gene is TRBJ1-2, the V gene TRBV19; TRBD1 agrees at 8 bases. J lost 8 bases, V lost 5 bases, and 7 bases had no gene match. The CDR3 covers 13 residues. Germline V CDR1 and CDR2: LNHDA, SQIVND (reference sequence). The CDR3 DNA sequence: TGTGCCAGTAGTCCCCAGGACAGGGTCGGCTACACCTTC. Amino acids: CASSPQDRVGYTF.

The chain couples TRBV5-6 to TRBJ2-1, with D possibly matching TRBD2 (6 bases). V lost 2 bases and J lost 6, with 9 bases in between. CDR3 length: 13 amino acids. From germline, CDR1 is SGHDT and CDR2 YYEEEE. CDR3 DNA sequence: TGTGCCAGCAGCTTCCGGGGGTCCAATGAGCAGTTCTTC. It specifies CASSFRGSNEQFF.

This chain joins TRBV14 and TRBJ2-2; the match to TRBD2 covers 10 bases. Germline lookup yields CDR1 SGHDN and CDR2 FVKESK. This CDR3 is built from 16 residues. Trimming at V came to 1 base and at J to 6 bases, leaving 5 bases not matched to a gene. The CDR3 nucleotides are TGTGCCAGCAGCCAAGCCAGCGGGAGGGGTGCCGGGGAGCTGTTTTTT. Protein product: CASSQASGRGAGELFF. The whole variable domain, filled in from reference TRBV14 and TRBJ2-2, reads EAGVTQFPSHSVIEKGQTVTLRCDPISGHDNLYWYRRVMGKEIKFLLHFVKESKQDESGMPNNRFLAERTGGTYSTLKVQPAELEDSGVYFCASSQASGRGAGELFFGEGSRLTVL.

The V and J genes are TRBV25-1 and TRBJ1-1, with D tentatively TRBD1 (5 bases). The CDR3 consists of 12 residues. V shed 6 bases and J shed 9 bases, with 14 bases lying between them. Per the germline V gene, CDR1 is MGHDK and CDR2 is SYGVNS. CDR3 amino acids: CASSPLRGQAFF. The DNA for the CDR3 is TGTGCCAGCAGCCCCTTAAGGGGCCAAGCTTTCTTT.

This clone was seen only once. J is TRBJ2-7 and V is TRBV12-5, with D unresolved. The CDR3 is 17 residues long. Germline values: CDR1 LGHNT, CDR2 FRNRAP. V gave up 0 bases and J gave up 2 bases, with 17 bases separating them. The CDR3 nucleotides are TGTGCTAGTGGTTTGGTACTCTTAATTAATTCCCCCTACGAGCAGTACTTC. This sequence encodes CASGLVLLINSPYEQYF.

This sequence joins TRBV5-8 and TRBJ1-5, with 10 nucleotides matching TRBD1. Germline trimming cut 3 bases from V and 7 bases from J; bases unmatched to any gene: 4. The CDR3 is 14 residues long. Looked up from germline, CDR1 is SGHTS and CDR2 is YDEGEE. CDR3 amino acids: CASSSTGGGQPQHF. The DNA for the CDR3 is TGTGCCAGCAGCTCGACAGGGGGCGGCCAGCCCCAGCATTTT.

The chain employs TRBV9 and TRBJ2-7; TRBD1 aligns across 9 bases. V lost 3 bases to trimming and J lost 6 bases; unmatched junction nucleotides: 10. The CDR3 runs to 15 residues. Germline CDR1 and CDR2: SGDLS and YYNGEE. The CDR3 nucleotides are TGTGCCAGCAGCGCCTCGGGACAGGGTGTGATCGAGCAGTACTTC. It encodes CASSASGQGVIEQYF.

CDR3 bases: TGTGCCAGCAGCGCTCTGACTAGCGGGGAAGAGACCCAGTACTTC. This codes for CASSALTSGEETQYF. This sequence joins TRBV9 and TRBJ2-5, with 11 bases aligning to TRBD2. Unmatched junction bases numbered 4, after V lost 3 bases and J lost 3 bases. CDR3 length: 15 amino acids. The germline V gene has CDR1 SGDLS and CDR2 YYNGEE.

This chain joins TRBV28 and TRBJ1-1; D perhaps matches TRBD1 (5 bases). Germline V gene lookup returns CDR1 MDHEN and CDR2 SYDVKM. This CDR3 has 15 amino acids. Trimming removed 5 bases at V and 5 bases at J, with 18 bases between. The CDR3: CASSLRTLGGTEAFF. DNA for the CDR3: TGTGCCAGCAGTCTGCGGACCCTGGGGGGAACTGAAGCTTTCTTT.

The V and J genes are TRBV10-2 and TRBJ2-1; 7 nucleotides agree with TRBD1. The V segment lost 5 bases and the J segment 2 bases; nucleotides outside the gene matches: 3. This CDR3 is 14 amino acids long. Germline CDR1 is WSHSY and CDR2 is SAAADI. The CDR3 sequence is CASSQQGTYNEQFF. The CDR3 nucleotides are TGCGCCAGCAGTCAACAGGGGACCTACAATGAGCAGTTCTTC.

The DNA for the CDR3 is TGTGCTAGTGGTTCCCGGACAGGGGACTCCTCTGGGGCCAACGTCCTGACTTTC. Its translation is CASGSRTGDSSGANVLTF. The genes are TRBV12-5 and TRBJ2-6; 9 positions match TRBD1. The J segment lost 0 bases and the V segment lost 4 bases, leaving 7 bases of the junction unmatched. Germline V gives CDR1 LGHNT, CDR2 FRNRAP. This CDR3 has 18 residues.

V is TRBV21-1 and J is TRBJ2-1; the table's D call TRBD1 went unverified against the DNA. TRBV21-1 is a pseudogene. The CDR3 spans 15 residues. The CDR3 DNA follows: TGTGCCAGCAGCACTCTCTGCACAGGGGAGAATGAGCAGTTCTTC. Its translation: CASSTLCTGENEQFF.

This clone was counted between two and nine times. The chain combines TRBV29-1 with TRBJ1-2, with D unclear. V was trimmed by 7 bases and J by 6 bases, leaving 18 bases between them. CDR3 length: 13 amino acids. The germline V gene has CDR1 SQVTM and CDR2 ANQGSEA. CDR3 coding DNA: TGCAGCGCCACCGGGTCCCAAAAGGATGGCTACACCTTC. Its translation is CSATGSQKDGYTF.

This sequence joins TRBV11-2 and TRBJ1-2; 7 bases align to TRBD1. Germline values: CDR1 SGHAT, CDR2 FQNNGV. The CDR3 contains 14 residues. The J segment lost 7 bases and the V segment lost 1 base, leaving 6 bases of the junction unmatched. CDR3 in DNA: TGTGCCAGCAGCTTAGCGAGGGGGCAAAGTGGCTACACCTTC. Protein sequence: CASSLARGQSGYTF.

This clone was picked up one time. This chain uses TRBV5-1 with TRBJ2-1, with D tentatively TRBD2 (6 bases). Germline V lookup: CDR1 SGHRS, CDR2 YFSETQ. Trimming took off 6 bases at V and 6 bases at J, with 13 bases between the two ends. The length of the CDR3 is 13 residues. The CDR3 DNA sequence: TGCGCCAGCATGCCCCAGGGAGGCAATGAGCAGTTCTTC. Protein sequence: CASMPQGGNEQFF.

The CDR3 DNA sequence: TGTGCCAGCGAGGACAAATCTGGGGCCAACGTCCTGACTTTC. Its translation is CASEDKSGANVLTF. The chain couples TRBV5-4 to TRBJ2-6; a weak D match, TRBD1 (5 bases). The V gene's germline CDR1 is SGHNT and CDR2 YYREEE (reference sequence). Trimming stripped 7 bases from V and 1 base from J, with 9 bases between. The CDR3 consists of 14 residues.

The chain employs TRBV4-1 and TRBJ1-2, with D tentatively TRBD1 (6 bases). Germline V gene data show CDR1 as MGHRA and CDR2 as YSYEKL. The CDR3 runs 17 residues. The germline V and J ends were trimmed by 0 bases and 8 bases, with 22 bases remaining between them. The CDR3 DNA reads TGCGCCAGCAGCCAAGATCGATTGGCTTACAGGGCGGGCGGCTACACCTTC. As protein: CASSQDRLAYRAGGYTF.

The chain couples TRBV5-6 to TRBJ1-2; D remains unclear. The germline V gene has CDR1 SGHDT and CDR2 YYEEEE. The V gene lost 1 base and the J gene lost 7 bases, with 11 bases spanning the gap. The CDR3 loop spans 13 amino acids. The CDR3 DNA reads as TGTGCCAGCAGCTTGAGTGGAGGCCGTGGCTACACCTTC. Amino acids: CASSLSGGRGYTF.

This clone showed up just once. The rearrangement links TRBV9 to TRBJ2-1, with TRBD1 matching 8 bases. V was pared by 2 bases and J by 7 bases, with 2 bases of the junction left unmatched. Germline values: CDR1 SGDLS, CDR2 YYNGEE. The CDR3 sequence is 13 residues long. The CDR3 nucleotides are TGTGCCAGCAGCGTTCAGGGGGCAAATGAGCAGTTCTTC. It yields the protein CASSVQGANEQFF.

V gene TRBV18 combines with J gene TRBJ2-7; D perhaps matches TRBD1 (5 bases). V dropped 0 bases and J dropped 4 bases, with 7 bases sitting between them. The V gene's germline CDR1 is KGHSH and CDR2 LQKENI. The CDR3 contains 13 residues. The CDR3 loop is CASSPPPGYEQYF. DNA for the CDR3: TGTGCCAGCTCACCACCACCAGGGTACGAGCAGTACTTC.

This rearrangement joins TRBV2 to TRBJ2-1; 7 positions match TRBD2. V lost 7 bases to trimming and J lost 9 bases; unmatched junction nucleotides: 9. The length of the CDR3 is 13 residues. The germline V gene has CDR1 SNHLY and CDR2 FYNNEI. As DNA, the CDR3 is TGTGCCAGCAACGTGGGACTACTGGGTGAGCAGTTCTTC. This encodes CASNVGLLGEQFF.

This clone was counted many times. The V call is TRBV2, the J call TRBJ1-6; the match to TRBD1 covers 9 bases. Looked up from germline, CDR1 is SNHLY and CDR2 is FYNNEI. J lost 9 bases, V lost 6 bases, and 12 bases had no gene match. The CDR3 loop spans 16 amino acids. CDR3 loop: CASRGGTGISASPLHF. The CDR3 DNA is TGTGCCAGCAGAGGCGGGACAGGGATTAGCGCTTCACCCCTCCACTTT.